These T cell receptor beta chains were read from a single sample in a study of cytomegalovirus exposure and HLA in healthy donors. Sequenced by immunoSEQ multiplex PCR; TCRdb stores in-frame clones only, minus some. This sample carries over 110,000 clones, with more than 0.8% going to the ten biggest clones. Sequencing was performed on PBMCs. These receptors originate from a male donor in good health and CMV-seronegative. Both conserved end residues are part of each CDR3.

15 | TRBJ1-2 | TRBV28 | CASSARDRALYGYTF
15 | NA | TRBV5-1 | CASSLEQVESYEQYF
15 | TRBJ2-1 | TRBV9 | CASSVEPAGDNEQFF
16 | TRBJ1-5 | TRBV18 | CASSQIPTQKNQPQHF
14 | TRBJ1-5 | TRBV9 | CASSAGTHNQPQHF
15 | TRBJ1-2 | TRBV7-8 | CASSLYRVPIGGYTF
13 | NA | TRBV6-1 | CASSSAGSYEQYF
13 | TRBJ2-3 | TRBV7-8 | CASSSIPADTQYF
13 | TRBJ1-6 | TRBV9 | CASSVEQGSPLHF
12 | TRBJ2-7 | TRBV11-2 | CASSFAGNEQYF
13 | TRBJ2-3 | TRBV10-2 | CASSEPLAATQYF
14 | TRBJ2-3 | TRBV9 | CASSVGTSTDTQYF
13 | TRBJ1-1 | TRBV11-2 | CATSQERNTEAFF
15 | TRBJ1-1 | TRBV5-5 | CASRKQGAMNTEAFF
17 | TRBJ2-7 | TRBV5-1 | CASSYHFTGTGNYEQYF
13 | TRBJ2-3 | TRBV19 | CASGRARADTQYF
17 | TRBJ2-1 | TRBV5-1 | CASSALRLAGGVNEQFF
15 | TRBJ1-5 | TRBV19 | CASSIGWAGNQPQHF
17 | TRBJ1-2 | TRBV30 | CAWSQRQGAPINYGYTF
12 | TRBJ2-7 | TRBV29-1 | CSLRDSSYEQYF
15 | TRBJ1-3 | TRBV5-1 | CASSWTLSSGNTIYF
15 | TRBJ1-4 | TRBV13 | CASTRLGTSNEKLFF
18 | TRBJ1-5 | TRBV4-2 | CASSHGTGIGVSNQPQHF
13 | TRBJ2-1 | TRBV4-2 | CASTLLAGNEQFF
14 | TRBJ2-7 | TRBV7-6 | CASSSSWDIYEQYF
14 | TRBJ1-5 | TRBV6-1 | CAISFAQGDQPQHF
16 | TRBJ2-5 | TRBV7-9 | CASSLGLAGAGGTQYF
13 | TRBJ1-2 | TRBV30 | CAWRGDSNYGYTF
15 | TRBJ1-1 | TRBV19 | CASIGAGEMNTEAFF
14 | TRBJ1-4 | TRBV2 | CATHKDSSNEKLFF
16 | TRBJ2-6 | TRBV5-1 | CASSLAGLSGANVLTF
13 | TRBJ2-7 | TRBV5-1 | CASSPGLPYEQYF
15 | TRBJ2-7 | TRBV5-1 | CASSLPQGKEGEQYF
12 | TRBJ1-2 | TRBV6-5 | CASSPRQGDYTF
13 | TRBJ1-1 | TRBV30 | CARLTGSHTEAFF
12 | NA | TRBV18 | CASSSSSYEQYF
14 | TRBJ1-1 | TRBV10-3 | CAISAQGQNTEAFF
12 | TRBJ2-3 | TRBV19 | CASRVAGDTQYF
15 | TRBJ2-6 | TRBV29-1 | CSVALSSSGANVLTF
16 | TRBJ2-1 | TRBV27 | CASSAGVSGSRNEQFF
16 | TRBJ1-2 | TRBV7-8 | CASSVWDRGQNYGYTF